Below, 20 T cell receptor beta chains from the same sample are listed, as sequenced in a study of monozygotic twins with inflammatory bowel disease (dated by TCRdb to between 2018 and 2021). The method was 5' RACE. Sequencing was performed on an Illumina HiSeq 2500. Through TCRdb reprocessing, the reads give one entry per CDR3 protein sequence; DNA is omitted. This specimen's table enumerates about 450,000 distinct CDR3 sequences. The ten top clones hold 2% to 2.5% of the sample. Sequenced sample: blood. The receptors come from a human donor with ulcerative colitis or Crohn's disease, or a healthy co-twin of an affected twin (not recorded which).

V usage is TRBV7-9 and J usage is TRBJ1-2. The CDR3 has 12 amino acids. Germline values: CDR1 SEHNR, CDR2 FQNEAQ (reference sequence). The CDR3 loop is CASSRLTHGYTF. The whole variable domain, remainder taken from reference TRBV7-9 and TRBJ1-2, is DTGVSQNPRHKITKRGQNVTFRCDPISEHNRLYWYRQTLGQGPEFLTYFQNEAQLEKSRLLSDRFSAERPKGSFSTLEIQRTEQGDSAMYLCASSRLTHGYTFGSGTRLTVV.

V is TRBV7-2 and J is TRBJ1-1; TCRdb indicates TRBD1, and absent DNA this call remains unverified. Germline V lookup: CDR1 SGHTA, CDR2 FQGNSA. This CDR3 is built from 15 residues. CDR3 amino acids: CASSLGGQPNTEAFF. The complete variable domain, with remaining parts taken from reference TRBV7-2 and TRBJ1-1, reads GAGVSQSPSNKVTEKGKDVELRCDPISGHTALYWYRQSLGQGLEFLIYFQGNSAPDKSGLPSDRFSAERTGGSVSTLTIQRTQQEDSAVYLCASSLGGQPNTEAFFGQGTRLTVV.

The chain is built from TRBV12-3 or TRBV12-4 and TRBJ1-1. This CDR3 region has 15 residues. The CDR3 spells CASSFGFGENTEAFF.

The CDR3 reads CASRGPPNEQFF. The V call is TRBV28, the J call TRBJ2-1; TCRdb proposes TRBD1, but this gene call is untestable without DNA. The CDR3 totals 12 residues. Per germline, CDR1 MDHEN and CDR2 SYDVKM.

V gene TRBV5-1 combines with J gene TRBJ1-6; TCRdb selects TRBD1, and the lack of DNA leaves this call unchecked. From germline, CDR1 is SGHRS and CDR2 YFSETQ. This CDR3 comprises 15 residues. CDR3 loop: CASSLAGQGNSPLHF.

The chain employs TRBV13 and TRBJ1-3; TCRdb indicates TRBD1, and absent DNA this call remains unverified. There are 15 residues in the CDR3. CDR1 is PRHDT, CDR2 FYEKMQ, per germline (reference sequence). The CDR3 here is CASSLHPAGGNTIYF. The complete variable domain, with remaining parts taken from reference TRBV13 and TRBJ1-3, reads AAGVIQSPRHLIKEKRETATLKCYPIPRHDTVYWYQQGPGQDPQFLISFYEKMQSDKGSIPDRFSAQQFSDYHSELNMSSLELGDSALYFCASSLHPAGGNTIYFGEGSWLTVV.

The genes are TRBV5-1 and TRBJ2-5. Germline CDR1 and CDR2: SGHRS and YFSETQ. This CDR3 comprises 16 residues. The CDR3 spells CASSSWVGNLQETQYF.

This rearrangement joins TRBV6-1 to TRBJ1-6; the D gene TCRdb calls, TRBD1, cannot be checked with no DNA. CDR1 is MNHNS, CDR2 SASEGT, per germline. The CDR3 length is 14 residues. The CDR3 here is CASTPGRGNSPLHF.

This rearrangement joins TRBV28 to TRBJ2-6; the TRBD1 assignment by TCRdb is unverifiable without DNA. Germline loops: CDR1 MDHEN, CDR2 SYDVKM. This CDR3 is 19 amino acids long. This CDR3 reads CASSRPGDRGRTGANVLTF.

The gene calls are TRBV28 and TRBJ2-7. Germline assignment: CDR1 MDHEN and CDR2 SYDVKM. The CDR3 totals 12 residues. CDR3 amino acids: CASSFPPYEQYF.

This chain joins TRBV2 and TRBJ1-6; TCRdb outputs TRBD1, but without DNA this stays unchecked. Per the germline V gene, CDR1 is SNHLY and CDR2 is FYNNEI. The CDR3 is made up of 16 amino acids. The CDR3 here is CASIMEGASYNSPLHF.

J is TRBJ1-6 and V is TRBV20-1; the TCRdb D gene call, TRBD1, has no DNA to confirm it. Looked up from germline, CDR1 is DFQATT and CDR2 is SNEGSKA (reference sequence). This CDR3 comprises 13 residues. CDR3 sequence reads: CSARPESGSPLHF.

V and J are TRBV29-1 and TRBJ2-1; checking the TCRdb D call of TRBD1 is not possible without DNA. This CDR3 is built from 14 residues. Per the germline V gene, CDR1 is SQVTM and CDR2 is ANQGSEA. Here the CDR3 reads CSVDPGTSYNEQFF.

V is TRBV5-1 and J is TRBJ2-5. The CDR3 runs to 14 residues. Germline V gives CDR1 SGHRS, CDR2 YFSETQ. The CDR3: CASSLDYTRETQYF.

The chain combines TRBV28 with TRBJ1-2; TCRdb designates TRBD1, a call that cannot be tested without DNA. Germline values: CDR1 MDHEN, CDR2 SYDVKM. The CDR3 is 15 amino acids. CDR3: CASSFPRTGADGYTF.

The chain employs TRBV20-1 and TRBJ2-5; TCRdb reports TRBD1, a call that lacks DNA to check it against. There are 14 residues in the CDR3. Germline V gene data show CDR1 as DFQATT and CDR2 as SNEGSKA (reference sequence). This chain's CDR3 is CSARDLRGRETQYF.

The chain's CDR3 is CASSYSAGGNSPLHF. This chain joins TRBV6-5 and TRBJ1-6; without DNA, the TCRdb call of TRBD1 cannot be checked. Germline CDR1 and CDR2: MNHEY and SVGAGI. The CDR3 is made up of 15 amino acids.

The chain employs TRBV6-5 and TRBJ2-5; TCRdb returns TRBD1, unconfirmable since there is no DNA. The CDR3 consists of 16 residues. From germline, CDR1 is MNHEY and CDR2 SVGAGI. CDR3 region: CASSYSDRWTQETQYF.

The V gene is TRBV9, the J gene TRBJ2-2; TCRdb indicates TRBD2, and absent DNA this call remains unverified. Germline V gene lookup returns CDR1 SGDLS and CDR2 YYNGEE. This CDR3 spans 16 amino acids. The CDR3 spells CASSVSLAGRAGELFF.

The chain links TRBV6-5 to TRBJ1-6. CDR3 length: 12 residues. Germline V gene sequence: CDR1 MNHEY, CDR2 SVGAGI. The CDR3 loop is CASRSEGSPLHF.